This TCR beta chain appears in the sequencing data of a study of cytomegalovirus exposure and HLA in healthy donors. Study-wide results and limits: The authors later found most CMV-associated TCR beta chains appeared HLA-restricted. The study flagged about 150 TCR beta chains as cytomegalovirus-associated. Some highly shared sequence variants likely arose as a pipeline artifact.

This clone was seen a single time. Its target is unknown. The PCR had 60 Vbeta and 13 Jbeta primers. Using immunoSEQ multiplex PCR, the repertoire was profiled, and TCRdb retains in-frame clones only, with some absent. The table shows about 120,000 clones, with around 81% occurring only once. The receptor was derived from a woman aged 25 to 39 in good health and CMV-seronegative. The sample taken for sequencing was PBMCs.

CDR3 sequence reads: CASSLSESEQYF. The CDR3 region has the DNA TGTGCCAGCAGCTTAAGCGAGTCCGAGCAGTACTTC. The chain carries TRBV7-2 and TRBJ2-7; D gene uncertain. CDR3 length equals 12 residues. Germline V gene sequence: CDR1 SGHTA, CDR2 FQGNSA. V was pared by 2 bases and J by 6 bases, with 8 bases between.